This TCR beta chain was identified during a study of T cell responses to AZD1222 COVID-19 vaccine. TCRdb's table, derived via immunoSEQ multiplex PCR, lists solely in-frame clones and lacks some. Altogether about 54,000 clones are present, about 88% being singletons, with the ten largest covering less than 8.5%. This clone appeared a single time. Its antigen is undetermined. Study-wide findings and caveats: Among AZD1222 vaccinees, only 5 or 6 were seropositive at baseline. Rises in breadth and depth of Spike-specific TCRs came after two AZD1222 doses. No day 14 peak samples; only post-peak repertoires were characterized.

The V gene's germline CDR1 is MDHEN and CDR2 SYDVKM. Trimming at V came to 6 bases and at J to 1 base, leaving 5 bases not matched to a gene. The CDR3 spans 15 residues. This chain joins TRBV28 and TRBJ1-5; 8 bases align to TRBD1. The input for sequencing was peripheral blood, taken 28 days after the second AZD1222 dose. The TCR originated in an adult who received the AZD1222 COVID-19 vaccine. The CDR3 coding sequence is TGTGCCAGCAGCAGTGGACAGGGAAGCAATCAGCCCCAGCATTTT. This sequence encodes CASSSGQGSNQPQHF.